The 18 T cell receptor beta chains below come from one sample, sequenced in a study of blood T cells in healthy people across ages. A J-beta primer mix and a sample-barcoded 5' primer were used in a second PCR of roughly 6 to 11 cycles. A single record per CDR3 protein comes from TCRdb applying MiXCR to the 5' RACE reads. The sample contains roughly 680,000 distinct CDR3 sequences, more than 45% of which appear only once. The material sequenced was blood. The receptors were gathered from a woman older than 75 in good health.

The rearrangement uses TRBV4-2 and TRBJ1-2; TRBD1 is a possible D gene (5 bases). This CDR3 contains 17 residues. V lost 0 bases to trimming and J lost 4 bases, with 18 bases between them. Germline loops: CDR1 LGHNA, CDR2 YNFKEQ. The CDR3 is CASSQDGTGTDFYGYTF. DNA of the CDR3: TGTGCCAGCAGCCAAGATGGAACAGGCACTGACTTCTATGGCTACACCTTC.

In the case of this clonotype: A read error may be the cause here, since a much bigger clone is one base away. The chain couples TRBV5-1 to TRBJ2-5, with 9 bases fitting TRBD2. Trimming at V came to 7 bases and at J to 11 bases, leaving 18 bases not matched to a gene. The CDR3 runs 15 residues. Germline V gene sequence: CDR1 SGHRS, CDR2 YFSETQ. The CDR3 loop is CASAPREGSFNEQYF. In DNA form, the CDR3 reads TGCGCCAGCGCACCGCGGGAGGGGTCGTTTAATGAGCAGTACTTC. Supplemented by reference TRBV5-1 and TRBJ2-5, the full variable domain reads KAGVTQTPRYLIKTRGQQVTLSCSPISGHRSVSWYQQTPGQGLQFLFEYFSETQRNKGNFPGRFSGRQFSNSRSEMNVSTLELGDSALYLCASAPREGSFNEQYFGPGTRLLVL.

V and J are TRBV25-1 and TRBJ1-4, with D perhaps matching TRBD1 (6 bases). The CDR3 runs 14 residues. Deletions cut 2 bases from V and 7 bases from J, with 11 bases between. Germline-derived CDR1 and CDR2 are MGHDK and SYGVNS. The CDR3 region has the DNA TGTGCCAGCAGTGAAGACAGGTGGTCTGAAAAACTGTTTTTT. Translation gives CASSEDRWSEKLFF.

At least ten counts were recorded for this clonotype. The chain combines TRBV15 with TRBJ1-5; D may be TRBD1 (6 bases). The V end was cut by 4 bases, the J end by 5 bases, with 12 bases between. Germline values: CDR1 LNHNV, CDR2 YYDKDF (reference sequence). The CDR3 has 14 amino acids. The CDR3 here is CATSKGGMDQPQHF. The CDR3 nucleotides read TGTGCCACCAGCAAAGGGGGAATGGATCAGCCCCAGCATTTT.

At least ten counts were recorded for this clonotype. The V call is TRBV20-1, the J call TRBJ1-4; D remains ambiguous. Germline lookup yields CDR1 DFQATT and CDR2 SNEGSKA (reference sequence). The CDR3 is 14 amino acids. Trimming stripped 5 bases from V and 6 bases from J, with 16 bases between. CDR3 amino acids: CSASYSHPDEKLFF. Written as DNA, the CDR3 is TGCAGTGCTTCATACAGCCATCCAGATGAAAAACTGTTTTTT.

In its sample, this clonotype was seen many times. The chain joins TRBV5-1 to TRBJ1-6, with a weak D call TRBD1 (6 bases). Germline CDR1 reads SGHRS; CDR2 reads YFSETQ. The CDR3 contains 15 residues. V was pared by 0 bases and J by 7 bases, with 11 bases between. The CDR3 reads CASSLESRGNSPLHF. The CDR3 DNA reads TGCGCCAGCAGCTTGGAGTCCAGGGGCAATTCACCCCTCCACTTT.

With regard to this clonotype: This may stem from a read error, because a much larger clone lies one nucleotide away. V is TRBV9 and J is TRBJ2-1; D may be TRBD1 (5 bases). Germline V lookup: CDR1 SGDLS, CDR2 YYNGEE. CDR3 size: 13 residues. V shed 3 bases and J shed 10 bases, with 14 bases lying between them. CDR3 nucleotides: TGTGCCAGCAGCGAAGGGGTCTCCTACGAGCAGTTCTTC. Translated, it gives CASSEGVSYEQFF.

The chain links TRBV2 to TRBJ2-7; TRBD1 might be the D (6 bases). Trimming removed 10 bases from V and 3 bases from J, with 13 bases in between. CDR1 and CDR2 (germline): SNHLY, FYNNEI. The CDR3 has 12 residues. The CDR3, as DNA: TGTGCCATAGGACAGATTAGCTACGAGCAGTACTTC. It translates to CAIGQISYEQYF.

The chain has TRBV12-3 or TRBV12-4 and TRBJ2-4; D is perhaps TRBD2 (5 bases). The ends were cut back, 5 bases at V and 9 bases at J, with 17 bases in the middle. This CDR3 comprises 14 residues. For the CDR3, the DNA is TGTGCCAGCAGTCCCCGGGATTTTAGGAGCATTCAGTACTTC. Amino acids: CASSPRDFRSIQYF.

The sample holds many counts of this clonotype. The J gene is TRBJ1-2, the V gene TRBV20-1, with 9 bases identical to TRBD1. Losses at the gene ends were 3 bases for V and 3 bases for J; bases not matched to a gene: 5. Germline CDR1 reads DFQATT; CDR2 reads SNEGSKA (reference sequence). This CDR3 contains 14 residues. The CDR3 region has the DNA TGCAGTGCTAGCCGGGACAGGGTTCACTATGGCTACACCTTC. It translates to CSASRDRVHYGYTF.

The V gene is TRBV7-2, the J gene TRBJ2-7; perhaps TRBD1 as D (7 bases). This CDR3 is built from 17 residues. V was shortened by 4 bases and J by 3 bases, with 22 bases between the two germline ends. The germline CDR1 and CDR2 sequences are SGHTA and FQGNSA. In DNA, the CDR3 is TGTGCCAGCAGCTCTCAGGGGGGACCGATGGCAGGCTACGAGCAGTACTTC. Protein sequence: CASSSQGGPMAGYEQYF.

The chain uses TRBV29-1 and TRBJ2-3, with a tentative D call TRBD2 (5 bases). Germline V gene sequence: CDR1 SQVTM, CDR2 ANQGSEA. The CDR3 has 15 amino acids. Trimming shortened V by 2 bases and J by 2 bases, and 14 bases separated the two germline ends. DNA for the CDR3: TGCAGCGTTGAAAAGGGCCCGAGGGACACAGATACGCAGTATTTT. Protein: CSVEKGPRDTDTQYF.

In this sample, this clonotype turned up many times. This rearrangement joins TRBV29-1 to TRBJ1-2; D call uncertain. V lost 1 base, J lost 6 bases, and 9 bases lay in between. CDR3 length: 12 residues. Looked up from germline, CDR1 is SQVTM and CDR2 is ANQGSEA. This CDR3 reads CSVEGQEDGYTF. In DNA, the CDR3 is TGCAGCGTTGAAGGGCAGGAGGATGGCTACACCTTC.

This clonotype was recorded once. The chain recombines TRBV6-5 with TRBJ2-4, with D uncertain. From germline, CDR1 is MNHEY and CDR2 SVGAGI. Trimming cost V 0 bases and J 3 bases, with 12 bases left between them. There are 16 residues in the CDR3. The CDR3 nucleotides are TGTGCCAGCAGTTACTCGGTGGGGTCGGTCAAAAACATTCAGTACTTC. Translating it yields CASSYSVGSVKNIQYF.

This clonotype was seen ten or more times. The rearrangement uses TRBV7-9 and TRBJ2-5, with D unclear. CDR1 SEHNR and CDR2 FQNEAQ come from the germline V gene (reference sequence). There are 12 residues in the CDR3. The V end lost 0 bases, the J end lost 5 bases, and 4 bases lay between the germline ends. The CDR3 DNA is TGTGCCAGCAGCTTAGCGTTGGAGACCCAGTACTTC. Encoded protein: CASSLALETQYF.

This clonotype was counted at least ten times. J is TRBJ2-5 and V is TRBV7-2, with D tentatively TRBD2 (5 bases). Germline CDR1 reads SGHTA; CDR2 reads FQGNSA. V lost 8 bases and J lost 3, with 13 bases in between. CDR3 length: 13 amino acids. For the CDR3, the DNA is TGTGCCAGCGCCTTCGCGGGCAAAGAGACCCAGTACTTC. This translates into CASAFAGKETQYF. Supplemented by reference TRBV7-2 and TRBJ2-5, the full variable domain reads GAGVSQSPSNKVTEKGKDVELRCDPISGHTALYWYRQSLGQGLEFLIYFQGNSAPDKSGLPSDRFSAERTGGSVSTLTIQRTQQEDSAVYLCASAFAGKETQYFGPGTRLLVL.

This clonotype appeared many times. The rearrangement links TRBV2 to TRBJ2-3, with D hard to call. The germline CDR1 and CDR2 sequences are SNHLY and FYNNEI. V lost 7 bases, J lost 0 bases, and 11 bases lay in between. CDR3 length equals 14 residues. CDR3: CASKPSSSTDTQYF. CDR3 DNA: TGTGCCAGCAAACCGAGTTCTAGCACAGATACGCAGTATTTT. The whole variable domain, filled in from reference TRBV2 and TRBJ2-3, reads EPEVTQTPSHQVTQMGQEVILRCVPISNHLYFYWYRQILGQKVEFLVSFYNNEISEKSEIFDDQFSVERPDGSNFTLKIRSTKLEDSAMYFCASKPSSSTDTQYFGPGTRLTVL.

The chain links TRBV12-3 or TRBV12-4 to TRBJ2-1; D not certain. The CDR3 has 13 residues. Trimming took 9 bases from V and 3 from J, leaving 12 bases between them. The CDR3 sequence: CASQTSGYNEQFF. The CDR3 DNA is TGTGCCAGTCAGACATCGGGCTACAATGAGCAGTTCTTC.